This section outlines one T cell receptor beta chain sequence together with its context. The germline gene is not matched at one end of the junction; a read error may be the cause. Some clones are missing from TCRdb's copy, which holds only in-frame ones; the method was immunoSEQ multiplex PCR. The sample has 60,000 or so clones, approximately 92% seen once. Germline CDR1 is SSHAT and CDR2 is FNYEAQ (reference sequence). This CDR3 comprises 15 residues. This specimen comes from a study of T cell changes during pregnancy in multiple sclerosis. Here the sequenced sample was CD4+ T cells from peripheral blood mononuclear cells, taken before pregnancy. V gene TRBV7-7 combines with J gene TRBJ1-2; no reliable D call. The source is a female donor with multiple sclerosis, enrolled in a pregnancy study. The CDR3 DNA is TGTGCTAGCAACCGAAGTGGCAGGATCCTTGATGGCTACACCTTC. Its protein product is CASNRSGRILDGYTF.